The present entry profiles one TCR beta chain with its context. This entry comes from a study of blood T cell repertoires in COVID-19. Study details: Samples representing acute and convalescent COVID-19 were sourced from the United States, Italy and Spain. Sample material is recorded as cDNA or gDNA derived from T cells, B-cell-depleted T cells, or PBMCs.

Trimming cost V 1 base and J 2 bases, with 14 bases left between them. The germline V gene has CDR1 KGHSH and CDR2 LQKENI. This CDR3 contains 16 residues. Assay used: immunoSEQ multiplex PCR; TCRdb lists only in-frame clones, some missing. The sample includes roughly 100,000 clones, about 90% of them seen just once. The clonotype originates from a man between 18 and 29 years old with acute or convalescent COVID-19. The J gene is TRBJ1-2, the V gene TRBV18; D not resolved. The sample was peripheral blood. For the CDR3, the DNA is TGTGCCAGCTCACCACTTGATATAGACATCAACTATGGCTACACCTTC. This translates into CASSPLDIDINYGYTF.